The subject of this entry is one T cell receptor beta chain. The antigen is unknown. Every one of the donors was a Caucasian adult that lived in Nashville, Tennessee. These data are taken from a study of shared clonotypes between healthy human individuals. Study background: Plates per donor: three CD4 naive, three CD4 memory, two CD8 naive, one CD8 memory.

Sequencing used immunoSEQ multiplex PCR; TCRdb keeps in-frame clones, though not all of them. The top ten hold 0.37% of the sample, which has approximately 2,000,000 clones, just under 95% seen once. CDR1 and CDR2 from the germline V gene are SEHNR and FQNEAQ (reference sequence). Deletions cut 6 bases from V and 3 bases from J, with 18 bases between. CDR3 length: 15 amino acids. Study results and limitations: Sequencing depth was predicted to influence how clonotypes are shared among donors. Of the naive CD4 clonotypes, about 5% were shared across a handful of donors.

The sequencing input was naive CD4+ T cells from PBMCs. Subset indicated: CD45RA+ positively selected. V usage is TRBV7-9 and J usage is TRBJ2-7; the D call may be TRBD1 or TRBD2 (5 bases each). The clonotype originates from a man aged 18 to 29 in good health. Some clones in this sample may be carry-over from other donors' samples. CDR3 nucleotide sequence: TGTGCCAGCAGGTCTCCCGGGACGGGGTACTACGAGCAGTACTTC. Its translation is CASRSPGTGYYEQYF.